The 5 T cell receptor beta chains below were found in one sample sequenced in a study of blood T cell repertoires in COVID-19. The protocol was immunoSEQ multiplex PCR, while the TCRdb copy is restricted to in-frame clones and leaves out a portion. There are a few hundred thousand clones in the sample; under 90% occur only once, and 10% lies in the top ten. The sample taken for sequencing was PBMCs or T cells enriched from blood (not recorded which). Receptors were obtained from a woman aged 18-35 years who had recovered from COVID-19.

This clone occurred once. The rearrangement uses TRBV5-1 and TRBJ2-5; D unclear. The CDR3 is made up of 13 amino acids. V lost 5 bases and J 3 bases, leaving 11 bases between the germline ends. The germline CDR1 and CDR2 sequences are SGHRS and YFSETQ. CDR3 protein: CASRKWLEETQYF. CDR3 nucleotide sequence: TGCGCCAGCAGGAAGTGGCTGGAAGAGACCCAGTACTTC.

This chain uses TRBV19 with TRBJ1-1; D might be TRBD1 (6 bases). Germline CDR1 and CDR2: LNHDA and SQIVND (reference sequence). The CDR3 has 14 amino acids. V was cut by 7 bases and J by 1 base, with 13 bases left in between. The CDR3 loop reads CASIRQGRNTEAFF. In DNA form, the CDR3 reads TGTGCCAGTATTCGTCAGGGGAGGAACACTGAAGCTTTCTTT.

The CDR3 spells CASSDFLTGFQETQYF. CDR3 DNA: TGTGCCAGCAGTGACTTTTTGACAGGCTTCCAAGAGACCCAGTACTTC. The chain employs TRBV6-1 and TRBJ2-5; D possibly corresponds to TRBD1 (6 bases). The germline V gene has CDR1 MNHNS and CDR2 SASEGT. The CDR3 is 16 residues long. V lost 3 bases to trimming and J lost 1 base, with 15 bases between them.

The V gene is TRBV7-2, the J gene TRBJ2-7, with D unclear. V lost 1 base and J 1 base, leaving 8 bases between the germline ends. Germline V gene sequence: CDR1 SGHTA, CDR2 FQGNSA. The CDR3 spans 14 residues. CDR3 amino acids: CASSLGPGSYEQYF. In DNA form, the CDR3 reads TGTGCCAGCAGCTTAGGCCCAGGATCCTACGAGCAGTACTTC.

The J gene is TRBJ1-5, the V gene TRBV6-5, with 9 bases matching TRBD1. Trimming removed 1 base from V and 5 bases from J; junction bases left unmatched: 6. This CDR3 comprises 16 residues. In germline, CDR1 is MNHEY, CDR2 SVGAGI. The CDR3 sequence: CASSYLGTGLDQPQHF. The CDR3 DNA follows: TGTGCCAGCAGTTACTTAGGGACAGGGCTCGATCAGCCCCAGCATTTT.